Following are 28 T cell receptor beta chains from one sample sequenced in a study of response to subunit inactivated influenza vaccine. TCRdb redid the calling of the RT-PCR reads with MiXCR, one entry per CDR3 protein. In the table there are some 200,000 distinct CDR3 sequences, 12% of which are singletons. This same sample was also part of a study on T cells expressing NK-cell markers. That publication notes: The authors generated TCR beta cDNA through 5'RACE template switching with UMIs.

The sequences come from CD8+ T cells sorted from PBMCs, collected 11 to 12 days after vaccination. These receptors all come from a man between 50 and 59 years old who received an inactivated influenza vaccine.

Many counts were recorded for this clonotype. V and J are TRBV4-1 and TRBJ1-2; the D is unclear. The CDR3 has 13 amino acids. V lost 2 bases, J lost 4 bases, and 8 bases lay in between. CDR1 is MGHRA and CDR2 is YSYEKL in the germline V gene. The CDR3 nucleotides read TGCGCCAGCAGCCAAAGGACGGCCTATGGCTACACCTTC. It codes for CASSQRTAYGYTF.

The chain is built from TRBV4-2 and TRBJ2-3; TRBD2 matches 10 bases. Germline-derived CDR1 and CDR2 are LGHNA and YNFKEQ. Trimming removed 0 bases from V and 4 bases from J; junction bases left unmatched: 7. The CDR3 is 17 amino acids. This chain's CDR3 is CASSQDWASGSPDTQYF. The DNA of the CDR3 is TGTGCCAGCAGCCAAGATTGGGCTAGCGGGAGTCCAGATACGCAGTATTTT.

V and J are TRBV7-8 and TRBJ2-1; D not certain. This CDR3 is 14 amino acids long. Per germline, CDR1 SGHVS and CDR2 FQNEAQ. Trimming took off 5 bases at V and 5 bases at J, with 13 bases between the two ends. Here the CDR3 DNA reads TGTGCCAGCAGCAACCGTCTCTTGGACAATGAGCAGTTCTTC. It encodes CASSNRLLDNEQFF.

This clonotype was picked up many times. The chain carries TRBV4-1 and TRBJ2-2; D call uncertain. Trimming cost V 5 bases and J 6 bases, with 4 bases left between them. The CDR3 spans 11 residues. The V gene's germline CDR1 is MGHRA and CDR2 YSYEKL. The CDR3 bases are TGCGCCAGCAGCTCGTCCGGGGAGCTGTTTTTT. Translation: CASSSSGELFF.

This clonotype came up many times. The V call is TRBV4-3, the J call TRBJ2-3; 8 bases map to TRBD2. The trim removed 0 bases at V and 3 bases at J, leaving 5 bases unmatched. CDR1 and CDR2 from the germline V gene are LGHNA and YSLEER. CDR3 length: 16 amino acids. Here the CDR3 DNA reads TGCGCCAGCAGCCAAGATCCGGGAGGGGCAACAGATACGCAGTATTTT. Its translation: CASSQDPGGATDTQYF.

This clonotype was observed a handful of times. The chain carries TRBV6-2 or TRBV6-3 and TRBJ2-1; 14 bases are a match to TRBD2. V lost 6 bases and J lost 14; bases outside the gene matches: 6. This CDR3 is 13 amino acids long. Germline V lookup: CDR1 MNHEY, CDR2 SVGEGT. CDR3: CASSSTSGGAEFF. CDR3 sequence (DNA): TGTGCCAGCAGCTCGACTAGCGGGGGGGCAGAGTTCTTC.

There are many counts of this clonotype. The V call is TRBV12-3 or TRBV12-4, the J call TRBJ2-1; D could derive from TRBD1 or TRBD2 (5 bases each). V lost 6 bases and J 7 bases, leaving 10 bases between the germline ends. This CDR3 is 12 amino acids long. CDR3 sequence: CASRTGPNEQFF. CDR3 DNA sequence: TGTGCCAGCAGGACGGGACCTAATGAGCAGTTCTTC.

The genes are TRBV12-3 or TRBV12-4 and TRBJ2-1, with TRBD2 matching over 10 bases. Trimming removed 3 bases from V and 8 bases from J; junction bases left unmatched: 10. The CDR3 sequence is 16 residues long. CDR3 nucleotide sequence: TGTGCCAGCAGTTTTTTAATAGCGGGGGGAATGGATGAGCAGTTCTTC. Protein: CASSFLIAGGMDEQFF.

The chain recombines TRBV2 with TRBJ1-1; D unresolved. V shed 7 bases and J shed 10 bases, with 13 bases lying between them. CDR3 size: 11 residues. CDR1 and CDR2 from the germline V gene are SNHLY and FYNNEI. DNA of the CDR3: TGTGCCAGCAAAGGGCCTTTAGGAGCTTTCTTT. As protein: CASKGPLGAFF. Combining the CDR3 with reference TRBV2 and TRBJ1-1 gives the whole variable domain EPEVTQTPSHQVTQMGQEVILRCVPISNHLYFYWYRQILGQKVEFLVSFYNNEISEKSEIFDDQFSVERPDGSNFTLKIRSTKLEDSAMYFCASKGPLGAFFGQGTRLTVV.

The rearrangement links TRBV7-9 to TRBJ2-1; 9 bases are shared with TRBD2. The trim removed 3 bases at V and 7 bases at J, leaving 7 bases unmatched. The CDR3 totals 15 residues. Germline values: CDR1 SEHNR, CDR2 FQNEAQ (reference sequence). CDR3 in DNA: TGTGCCAGCAGCTTTTCGAGTAGCGGGAGTAATGAGCAGTTCTTC. It is translated as CASSFSSSGSNEQFF.

This clonotype turned up a few times. This chain joins TRBV7-8 and TRBJ1-5; TRBD1 might be the D (5 bases). CDR1 is SGHVS, CDR2 FQNEAQ, per germline. The CDR3 extends over 17 amino acids. Trimming took 5 bases from V and 2 from J, leaving 19 bases between them. CDR3 sequence: CASSRGTTVVGNQPQHF. In nucleotides, the CDR3 is TGTGCCAGCAGCCGTGGGACGACGGTTGTGGGCAATCAGCCCCAGCATTTT. Full variable domain (outside the CDR3, taken from reference TRBV7-8 and TRBJ1-5): GAGVSQSPRYKVAKRGQDVALRCDPISGHVSLFWYQQALGQGPEFLTYFQNEAQLDKSGLPSDRFFAERPEGSVSTLKIQRTQQEDSAVYLCASSRGTTVVGNQPQHFGDGTRLSIL.

The V and J genes are TRBV29-1 and TRBJ2-7; D remains unclear. Germline V gene data show CDR1 as SQVTM and CDR2 as ANQGSEA. CDR3 size: 14 residues. The ends were cut back, 5 bases at V and 1 base at J, with 15 bases in the middle. Here the CDR3 DNA reads TGCAGCGTTTCCCTGATAGGACGATCCTACGAGCAGTACTTC. It encodes CSVSLIGRSYEQYF.

V usage is TRBV6-2 or TRBV6-3 and J usage is TRBJ1-1; maybe TRBD1 (5 bases). This CDR3 comprises 14 residues. V lost 2 bases, J lost 5 bases, and 12 bases lay in between. Germline CDR1 is MNHEY and CDR2 is SVGEGT. CDR3 residues: CASSYVAGRTEAFF. The CDR3 nucleotides read TGTGCCAGCAGTTACGTTGCAGGGCGGACTGAAGCTTTCTTT.

This clonotype was observed many times. The chain couples TRBV5-1 to TRBJ2-1; no definite D call. The CDR3 contains 12 residues. Trimming stripped 3 bases from V and 9 bases from J, with 10 bases between. From germline, CDR1 is SGHRS and CDR2 YFSETQ. The CDR3 nucleotides read TGCGCCAGCAGCTCTTACGGCCCTGAGCAGTTCTTC. Amino acids: CASSSYGPEQFF.

The chain is built from TRBV4-3 and TRBJ2-1, with a possible D match to TRBD1 (5 bases). Per the germline V gene, CDR1 is LGHNA and CDR2 is YSLEER. V lost 3 bases and J 5 bases, leaving 14 bases between the germline ends. The CDR3 is 15 amino acids. The CDR3 is CASSHRVTRNNEQFF. The CDR3, as DNA: TGCGCCAGCAGCCACAGGGTAACCAGGAACAATGAGCAGTTCTTC.

The chain couples TRBV6-5 to TRBJ2-1; either TRBD1 or TRBD2 may supply D (5 bases each). V was cut by 4 bases and J by 3 bases, with 10 bases left in between. Per the germline V gene, CDR1 is MNHEY and CDR2 is SVGAGI. This CDR3 is built from 14 residues. The CDR3 DNA is TGTGCCAGCAGTTCTGGGGGTAACTACAATGAGCAGTTCTTC. This translates into CASSSGGNYNEQFF.

This clonotype showed up just a few times. CDR3 loop: CASSYPEGLYEQYF. In nucleotides, the CDR3 is TGTGCCAGCAGTTATCCCGAGGGCCTGTACGAGCAGTACTTC. The gene calls are TRBV6-2 or TRBV6-3 and TRBJ2-7; D may be TRBD2 (5 bases). CDR1 is MNHEY and CDR2 is SVGEGT in the germline V gene. V lost 3 bases, J lost 4 bases, and 13 bases lay in between. This CDR3 region has 14 residues.

The chain couples TRBV9 to TRBJ2-5, with D possibly matching TRBD1 (6 bases). The V end lost 2 bases, the J end lost 2 bases, and 13 bases lay between the germline ends. The CDR3 has 15 residues. Germline assignment: CDR1 SGDLS and CDR2 YYNGEE. The CDR3 bases are TGTGCCAGCAGCGTTTCAGGGGCCGTACAAGAGACCCAGTACTTC. The encoded protein is CASSVSGAVQETQYF.

This clonotype occurred a few times. This chain links TRBV5-1 with TRBJ1-2; unclear D gene. V was pared by 0 bases and J by 5 bases, with 8 bases between. The CDR3 sequence is 13 residues long. Germline V gene data show CDR1 as SGHRS and CDR2 as YFSETQ. CDR3 nucleotide sequence: TGCGCCAGCAGCTTGGAAGAAGTATATGGCTACACCTTC. Translation: CASSLEEVYGYTF.

The chain combines TRBV30 with TRBJ2-2; D possibly uses TRBD1 or TRBD2 (5 bases each). The CDR3 has 13 amino acids. V lost 6 bases, J lost 3 bases, and 11 bases lay in between. Germline CDR1 is GTSNPN and CDR2 is SVGIG (reference sequence). CDR3 nucleotides: TGTGCCTGTTTGGGACCGTACACCGGGGAGCTGTTTTTT. It codes for CACLGPYTGELFF.

This clonotype was seen only a few times. The genes are TRBV28 and TRBJ2-3; TRBD2 is a possible D gene (7 bases). With 3 bases removed from V and 2 bases from J, the gap between germline ends came to 12 bases. This CDR3 has 15 residues. Germline values: CDR1 MDHEN, CDR2 SYDVKM. DNA for the CDR3: TGTGCCAGCAGTTTCGGGGGGCGCGACACAGATACGCAGTATTTT. Amino acid sequence: CASSFGGRDTDTQYF.

This clonotype has ten or more counts. The V and J genes are TRBV10-3 and TRBJ2-3; D might be TRBD1 (7 bases). V dropped 1 base and J dropped 2 bases, with 13 bases sitting between them. Germline CDR1 is ENHRY and CDR2 is SYGVKD. The CDR3 consists of 16 residues. CDR3 DNA: TGTGCCATCAGTGAGTTTCAGGGGGAGGCCACAGATACGCAGTATTTT. Its translation: CAISEFQGEATDTQYF.

This clonotype was counted a few times. The chain carries TRBV5-6 and TRBJ1-2, with unresolved D. This CDR3 comprises 13 residues. Germline CDR1 SGHDT, CDR2 YYEEEE. V dropped 0 bases and J dropped 3 bases, with 6 bases sitting between them. Written as DNA, the CDR3 is TGTGCCAGCAGCTTGGATGGAGACTATGGCTACACCTTC. Residues: CASSLDGDYGYTF.

This clonotype was found many times. The J gene is TRBJ1-1, the V gene TRBV5-6, with 9 bases identical to TRBD1. Germline CDR1 is SGHDT and CDR2 is YYEEEE. J gave up 4 bases and V 0 bases, and 10 bases lay outside the gene matches. CDR3 length: 17 residues. The CDR3 region has the DNA TGTGCCAGCAGCTTGGGACAGACAGGGGGAGGGACCACTGAAGCTTTCTTT. Translation: CASSLGQTGGGTTEAFF.

V usage is TRBV10-3 and J usage is TRBJ2-7, with D tentatively TRBD1 (5 bases). The CDR3 sequence is 15 residues long. The ends were cut back, 4 bases at V and 3 bases at J, with 16 bases in the middle. CDR1 ENHRY and CDR2 SYGVKD come from the germline V gene. The CDR3 region has the DNA TGTGCCATCAGTGTTGTCGGAAAGGGGTTCTACGAGCAGTACTTC. Amino acid sequence: CAISVVGKGFYEQYF.

This clonotype was seen more than once but under ten times. V and J are TRBV7-8 and TRBJ2-1, with D uncertain. V was trimmed by 1 base and J by 8 bases, leaving 18 bases between them. CDR3 length: 16 amino acids. The germline gives CDR1 SGHVS, CDR2 FQNEAQ. The CDR3 DNA reads TGTGCCAGCAGCTTAGAGCGCTTGACCGCCCGCCATGAGCAGTTCTTC. It is translated as CASSLERLTARHEQFF.

This clonotype was seen ten or more times. The J gene is TRBJ1-1, the V gene TRBV12-3 or TRBV12-4; TRBD1 is a possible D gene (6 bases). This CDR3 is 12 amino acids long. The V gene lost 7 bases and the J gene lost 10 bases, with 16 bases spanning the gap. The CDR3: CASTQSGAGAFF. CDR3 nucleotides: TGTGCCAGCACCCAGTCGGGGGCAGGAGCTTTCTTT.

This clonotype has ten or more counts. The chain combines TRBV4-3 with TRBJ2-1; D ambiguous. The CDR3 totals 16 residues. Germline V lookup: CDR1 LGHNA, CDR2 YSLEER. V was clipped by 3 bases and J by 6 bases, with 18 bases between them. The CDR3 nucleotides are TGCGCCAGCAGCCAGGATCCGGGCCAGAGCGTCAATGAGCAGTTCTTC. It codes for CASSQDPGQSVNEQFF.